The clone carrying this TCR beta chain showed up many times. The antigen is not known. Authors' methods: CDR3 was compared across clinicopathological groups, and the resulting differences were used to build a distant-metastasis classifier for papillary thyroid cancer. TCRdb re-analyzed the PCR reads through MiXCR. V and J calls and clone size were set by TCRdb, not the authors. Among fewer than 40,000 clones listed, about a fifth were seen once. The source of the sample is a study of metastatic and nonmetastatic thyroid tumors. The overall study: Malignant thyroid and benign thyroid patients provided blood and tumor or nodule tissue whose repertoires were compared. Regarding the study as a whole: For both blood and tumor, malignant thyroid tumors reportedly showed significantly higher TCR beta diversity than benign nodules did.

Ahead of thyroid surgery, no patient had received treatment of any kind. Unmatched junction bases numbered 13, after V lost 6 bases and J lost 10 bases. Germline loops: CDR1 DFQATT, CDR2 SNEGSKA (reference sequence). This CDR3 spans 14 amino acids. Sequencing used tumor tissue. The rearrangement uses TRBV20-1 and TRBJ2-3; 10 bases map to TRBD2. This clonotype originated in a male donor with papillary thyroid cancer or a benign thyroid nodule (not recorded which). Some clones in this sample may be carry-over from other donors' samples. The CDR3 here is CSALPGLAPSPQYF. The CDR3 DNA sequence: TGCAGTGCACTTCCGGGACTAGCGCCCTCTCCGCAGTATTTT.